A selection of T cell receptor beta chains follows, all from one sample in a study of OX40 agonist ivuxolimab in advanced cancers. The method was immunoSEQ multiplex PCR; TCRdb's version includes in-frame clones alone and lacks a portion of them. The sample holds 35,000 to 45,000 clones, about 84% seen once. Source: CD4+ or CD8+ T cells sorted from blood, taken in a trial of the OX40 agonist ivuxolimab. These receptors originate from an adult with an advanced solid tumor such as melanoma, head and neck, liver or kidney cancer. Both conserved end residues are part of each CDR3. The D gene is left open where the match is weak. Clone size is given for some rows only: seen once, a few or many times, or a class if the clone is expanded.

TRBJ2-4 | TRBV5-6 | - | - | CASSLGTAGLVKNIQYF | TGTGCCAGCAGCTTGGGGACAGCGGGGTTGGTCAAAAACATTCAGTACTTC
TRBJ2-5 | TRBV2 | - | - | CASSPQESQETQYF | TGTGCCAGCAGTCCCCAAGAGTCCCAAGAGACCCAGTACTTC
TRBJ1-4 | TRBV28 | - | - | CASSSNEKLFF | TGTGCCAGCAGTTCGAATGAAAAACTGTTTTTT
TRBJ2-7 | TRBV13 | - | - | CASSFTYEQYF | TGTGCCAGCAGTTTTACCTACGAGCAGTACTTC
TRBJ2-1 | TRBV4-1 | - | - | CASSSILTIRNEQFF | TGCGCCAGCAGCTCGATCCTGACAATCCGGAATGAGCAGTTCTTC
TRBJ2-5 | TRBV6-5 | - | - | CASSPGRRTQETQYF | TGTGCCAGCAGCCCGGGACGGAGAACCCAAGAGACCCAGTACTTC
TRBJ2-2 | TRBV5-6 | - | TRBD2 | CASSLTQRGFTGELFF | TGTGCCAGCAGCTTGACGCAGCGGGGGTTCACCGGGGAGCTGTTTTTT
TRBJ2-5 | TRBV9 | once | TRBD2 | CASSAGTSGGQETQYF | TGTGCCAGCAGCGCCGGGACTAGCGGGGGCCAAGAGACCCAGTACTTC
TRBJ2-5 | TRBV10-3 | - | - | CAISEGLGGLGETQYF | TGTGCCATCAGTGAGGGACTAGGGGGCCTCGGAGAGACCCAGTACTTC
TRBJ2-7 | TRBV7-9 | - | TRBD1 | CASSFLDRGDYEQYF | TGTGCCAGCAGCTTTCTGGACAGGGGGGACTACGAGCAGTACTTC